This note documents a single T cell receptor (beta chain) sequence. Its antigen is as yet unknown. This entry comes from a study of blood T cells in healthy people across ages. Study results and limitations: A roughly linear fall in TCR beta diversity per million T cells was seen with increasing age.

This CDR3 region has 15 residues. Germline V gives CDR1 LNHDA, CDR2 SQIVND (reference sequence). V gave up 6 bases and J gave up 0 bases; unmatched junction bases: 5. A second roughly 7 to 12 cycle PCR used barcoded and J-beta primers. Using its own MiXCR run on the 5' RACE reads, TCRdb lists one record per CDR3 protein. This table has approximately 690,000 distinct CDR3 sequences, 40% to 45% appearing once. Material for sequencing was blood. The source of this sequence is a man older than 75 in good health. This chain joins TRBV19 and TRBJ2-1; 7 bases are shared with TRBD2. DNA of the CDR3: TGTGCCAGTAGAACTAGCGCCAACTCCTACAATGAGCAGTTCTTC. Protein product: CASRTSANSYNEQFF.